This entry lists 25 T cell receptor beta chains sequenced from one sample in a study of cytomegalovirus exposure and HLA in healthy donors. The PCR contained 60 Vbeta and 13 Jbeta primers. The assay was immunoSEQ multiplex PCR, and TCRdb's table has in-frame clones only and misses some. The table has about 180,000 clones, around 80% seen once. The sample taken for sequencing was PBMCs. Receptors originate from a man between 35 and 55 years old in good health and CMV-seronegative.

The chain is built from TRBV18 and TRBJ2-5, with TRBD1 identical over 10 bases. Germline V lookup: CDR1 KGHSH, CDR2 LQKENI. The CDR3 runs to 17 residues. V lost 5 bases to trimming and J lost 1 base; unmatched junction nucleotides: 10. Here the CDR3 reads CASSSSRDRGGQETQYF. In DNA form, the CDR3 reads TGTGCCAGCTCATCAAGCCGGGACAGGGGTGGCCAAGAGACCCAGTACTTC.

CDR3 protein: CASSLFSGTEAFF. The CDR3 DNA sequence: TGTGCCAGCAGTTTATTTTCGGGGACTGAAGCTTTCTTT. This chain joins TRBV27 and TRBJ1-1; D is ambiguous. Per germline, CDR1 MNHEY and CDR2 SMNVEV (reference sequence). Trimming shortened V by 1 base and J by 5 bases, and 8 bases separated the two germline ends. The CDR3 spans 13 residues.

The chain joins TRBV7-2 to TRBJ1-3; D remains unclear. The V gene lost 5 bases and the J gene lost 4 bases, with 15 bases spanning the gap. Per germline, CDR1 SGHTA and CDR2 FQGNSA. The CDR3 sequence is 15 residues long. CDR3 in amino acids: CASSPIWQAGNTIYF. The CDR3 DNA follows: TGTGCCAGCAGCCCCATATGGCAGGCCGGAAACACCATATATTTT.

The sample holds one count of this clone. V is TRBV19 and J is TRBJ2-1, with D possibly TRBD2 on 5 matching bases. CDR1 is LNHDA, CDR2 SQIVND, per germline (reference sequence). V shed 7 bases and J shed 0 bases, with 13 bases lying between them. This CDR3 is 15 amino acids long. CDR3 DNA: TGTGCCAGTATCCCTAGCTCGAGCTCCTACAATGAGCAGTTCTTC. It encodes CASIPSSSSYNEQFF.

V and J are TRBV12-5 and TRBJ2-2; no clear D. The CDR3 consists of 14 residues. Germline loops: CDR1 LGHNT, CDR2 FRNRAP. V was shortened by 8 bases and J by 0 bases, with 10 bases between the two germline ends. This CDR3 is CASRWQANTGELFF. Here the CDR3 DNA reads TGTGCTAGTCGGTGGCAGGCGAACACCGGGGAGCTGTTTTTT.

The J gene is TRBJ2-3, the V gene TRBV9; D not certain. Deletions cut 0 bases from V and 4 bases from J, with 12 bases between. CDR1 and CDR2 (germline): SGDLS, YYNGEE. The length of the CDR3 is 15 residues. CDR3 in DNA: TGTGCCAGCAGCGTAGGGTCAGGCCCCCCAGATACGCAGTATTTT. Amino acids: CASSVGSGPPDTQYF.

This clone was recorded once. J is TRBJ1-2 and V is TRBV6-1; perhaps TRBD1 as D (5 bases). The CDR3 runs to 14 residues. The V gene's germline CDR1 is MNHNS and CDR2 SASEGT. V lost 5 bases, J lost 6 bases, and 16 bases lay in between. CDR3 region: CASSPAGGDDGYTF. CDR3 DNA: TGTGCCAGCAGTCCCGCCGGAGGGGATGATGGCTACACCTTC.

In its sample, this clone was seen once. CDR3 amino acids: CASSPLGGLGEKLFF. For the CDR3, the DNA is TGCGCCAGCAGCCCCCTGGGGGGTTTAGGTGAAAAACTGTTTTTT. This chain links TRBV5-1 with TRBJ1-4; tentative D call: TRBD1 (5 bases). The CDR3 is 15 residues long. V lost 4 bases, J lost 7 bases, and 17 bases lay in between. Germline V gene sequence: CDR1 SGHRS, CDR2 YFSETQ.

This chain's CDR3 is CASSTGGKDTQYF. CDR3 DNA sequence: TGTGCCAGTAGTACAGGGGGCAAAGATACGCAGTATTTT. J is TRBJ2-3 and V is TRBV19; 8 bases align to TRBD1. Germline V gene data show CDR1 as LNHDA and CDR2 as SQIVND (reference sequence). The CDR3 contains 13 residues. V shed 4 bases, J shed 5 bases, and the junction held 2 bases outside the gene matches.

The J gene is TRBJ2-1, the V gene TRBV27; 10 nucleotides match TRBD2. CDR1 and CDR2 (germline): MNHEY, SMNVEV (reference sequence). The CDR3 contains 15 residues. J was trimmed by 8 bases and V by 7 bases; bases with no gene match: 11. CDR3 DNA: TGTGCCAGCAAAACGTCTAGCGGGGGTTGGGATGAGCAGTTCTTC. This sequence encodes CASKTSSGGWDEQFF.

The rearrangement links TRBV19 to TRBJ2-2; 10 nucleotides align to TRBD1. Trimming cost V 3 bases and J 4 bases; bases outside gene matches: 8. This CDR3 spans 17 amino acids. Germline-derived CDR1 and CDR2 are LNHDA and SQIVND (reference sequence). Here the CDR3 reads CASSIPTGGSGTGELFF. The CDR3 region has the DNA TGTGCCAGTAGTATCCCGACAGGGGGCTCGGGCACCGGGGAGCTGTTTTTT.

V and J are TRBV5-1 and TRBJ1-2, with TRBD1 matching 7 bases. This CDR3 has 15 amino acids. From germline, CDR1 is SGHRS and CDR2 YFSETQ. The ends lost 3 bases at V and 0 bases at J; junction bases unmatched: 5. The CDR3 bases are TGCGCCAGCAGCTATGCCGGGACAGCTAACTATGGCTACACCTTC. It codes for CASSYAGTANYGYTF. The whole variable domain, filled in from reference TRBV5-1 and TRBJ1-2, reads KAGVTQTPRYLIKTRGQQVTLSCSPISGHRSVSWYQQTPGQGLQFLFEYFSETQRNKGNFPGRFSGRQFSNSRSEMNVSTLELGDSALYLCASSYAGTANYGYTFGSGTRLTVV.

The V and J genes are TRBV6-4 and TRBJ1-6; D remains ambiguous. Trimming left V 6 bases short and J 4 bases short, with 19 bases between. CDR3 length: 17 amino acids. From germline, CDR1 is MRHNA and CDR2 SNTAGT. DNA of the CDR3: TGTGCCAGCAGCTCAATGCGGCAGAAGCAATATAATTCACCCCTCCACTTT. Translation: CASSSMRQKQYNSPLHF.

The chain links TRBV7-7 to TRBJ2-7; 7 bases are a match to TRBD2. The CDR3 consists of 13 residues. The germline V gene has CDR1 SSHAT and CDR2 FNYEAQ (reference sequence). Losses at the gene ends were 8 bases for V and 6 bases for J; bases not matched to a gene: 10. CDR3 sequence reads: CASQAGAYTEQYF. The CDR3 DNA follows: TGTGCCAGCCAGGCGGGAGCTTATACCGAGCAGTACTTC.

The chain recombines TRBV18 with TRBJ2-2, with D possibly TRBD2 on 6 matching bases. The length of the CDR3 is 16 residues. Germline V gene lookup returns CDR1 KGHSH and CDR2 LQKENI. Trimming shortened V by 0 bases and J by 3 bases, and 11 bases separated the two germline ends. The CDR3 loop reads CASSPPKGEDTGELFF. The CDR3 nucleotides are TGTGCCAGCTCACCACCGAAAGGGGAGGACACCGGGGAGCTGTTTTTT.

This clone has a single count. The chain employs TRBV2 and TRBJ2-5; 10 nucleotides agree with TRBD1. The CDR3 has 15 amino acids. V shed 4 bases and J 5 bases; nucleotides not matched to a gene: 7. The germline gives CDR1 SNHLY, CDR2 FYNNEI. Written as DNA, the CDR3 is TGTGCCAGCAGTGGGACAGGGGGACCGATGGAGACCCAGTACTTC. Translating gives CASSGTGGPMETQYF.

In this sample, this clone turned up once. The chain combines TRBV18 with TRBJ1-5; TRBD1 agrees at 9 bases. The V segment lost 6 bases and the J segment 0 bases; nucleotides outside the gene matches: 3. Germline lookup yields CDR1 KGHSH and CDR2 LQKENI. This CDR3 is 15 amino acids long. In DNA, the CDR3 is TGTGCCAGCTCGGAACAGGGGGCTAGCAATCAGCCCCAGCATTTT. Protein: CASSEQGASNQPQHF.

The genes are TRBV7-8 and TRBJ2-7, with D possibly being TRBD1 (5 bases). The V and J ends lost 3 bases and 3 bases respectively, with 9 bases between them. The germline gives CDR1 SGHVS, CDR2 FQNEAQ. The CDR3 extends over 13 amino acids. DNA for the CDR3: TGTGCCAGCAGCTTGAATCAGGGCTACGAGCAGTACTTC. Protein: CASSLNQGYEQYF.

V and J are TRBV11-3 and TRBJ2-1; tentative D call: TRBD1 (5 bases). CDR1 and CDR2 (germline): SGHNT, YENEEA. V was clipped by 1 base and J by 4 bases, with 5 bases between them. The CDR3 spans 13 residues. The CDR3 DNA follows: TGTGCCAGCAGCTTAGCAGGGTACAATGAGCAGTTCTTC. Translation gives CASSLAGYNEQFF. The variable domain in full, with the rest retrieved from reference TRBV11-3 and TRBJ2-1, is EAGVVQSPRYKIIEKKQPVAFWCNPISGHNTLYWYLQNLGQGPELLIRYENEEAVDDSQLPKDRFSAERLKGVDSTLKIQPAELGDSAVYLCASSLAGYNEQFFGPGTRLTVL.

The chain links TRBV6-1 to TRBJ1-4; a possible D gene is TRBD1 (5 bases). The CDR3 sequence is 14 residues long. Germline lookup yields CDR1 MNHNS and CDR2 SASEGT. Trimming removed 7 bases at V and 7 bases at J, with 16 bases between. CDR3 loop: CASNFAGNSEKLFF. As DNA, the CDR3 is TGTGCCAGCAACTTCGCAGGGAACAGTGAAAAACTGTTTTTT.

This chain links TRBV6-1 with TRBJ1-5; a weak D match, TRBD1 (6 bases). The V gene lost 3 bases and the J gene lost 7 bases, with 16 bases spanning the gap. CDR3 length equals 15 residues. Germline-derived CDR1 and CDR2 are MNHNS and SASEGT. CDR3 sequence reads: CASSEYRAQGQPQHF. In DNA form, the CDR3 reads TGTGCCAGCAGTGAGTACAGGGCTCAGGGGCAGCCCCAGCATTTT.

The rearrangement links TRBV7-2 to TRBJ2-2; 7 bases are shared with TRBD2. V gave up 5 bases and J gave up 2 bases; unmatched junction bases: 8. The CDR3 runs 16 residues. Germline lookup yields CDR1 SGHTA and CDR2 FQGNSA. CDR3 DNA sequence: TGTGCCAGCAGCGCAACCGGGACTACTAACACCGGGGAGCTGTTTTTT. Translated, it gives CASSATGTTNTGELFF.

J is TRBJ2-2 and V is TRBV27; 8 positions match TRBD2. V shed 11 bases, J shed 1 base, and the junction held 3 bases outside the gene matches. The CDR3 covers 13 residues. From germline, CDR1 is MNHEY and CDR2 SMNVEV (reference sequence). In nucleotides, the CDR3 is TGTGCCGCGGGGGGCCTGAACACCGGGGAGCTGTTTTTT. Amino acids: CAAGGLNTGELFF.

J is TRBJ2-7 and V is TRBV19; TRBD1 aligns across 7 bases. Germline V gives CDR1 LNHDA, CDR2 SQIVND (reference sequence). The V and J ends lost 6 bases and 1 base, in that order; junction bases with no gene match: 6. The length of the CDR3 is 14 residues. The CDR3 region is CASRPGQQSYEQYF. The CDR3, as DNA: TGTGCCAGTAGGCCGGGACAGCAATCCTACGAGCAGTACTTC.

The chain is built from TRBV9 and TRBJ1-1, with a tentative D call TRBD1 (5 bases). The CDR3 length is 15 residues. Germline V lookup: CDR1 SGDLS, CDR2 YYNGEE. The germline V and J ends were trimmed by 0 bases and 2 bases, with 11 bases remaining between them. DNA of the CDR3: TGTGCCAGCAGCGTAGAGGGGCGGGGAAACACTGAAGCTTTCTTT. It codes for CASSVEGRGNTEAFF.